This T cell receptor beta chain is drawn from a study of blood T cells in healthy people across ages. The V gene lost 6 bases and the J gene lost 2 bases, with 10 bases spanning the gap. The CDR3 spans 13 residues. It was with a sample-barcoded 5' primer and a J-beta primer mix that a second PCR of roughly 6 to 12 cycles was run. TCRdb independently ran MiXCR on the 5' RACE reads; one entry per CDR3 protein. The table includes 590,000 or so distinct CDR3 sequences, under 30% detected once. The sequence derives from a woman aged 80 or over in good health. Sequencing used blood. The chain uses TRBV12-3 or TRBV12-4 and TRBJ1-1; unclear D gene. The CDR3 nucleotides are TGTGCCAGCAGCATAGGCAAAAACACTGAAGCTTTCTTT. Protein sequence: CASSIGKNTEAFF.